Following are 12 T cell receptor beta chains from one sample sequenced in a study of T-cell memory formation after mild COVID-19. One entry per CDR3 protein, called by TCRdb with MiXCR from the 5' RACE reads. The sample lists 55,000 to 70,000 distinct CDR3 sequences, approximately 30% occurring once. Sequenced sample: PBMCs or a T cell subset sorted from them (not recorded which). The receptors originated from a man aged 18 to 29 who had mild COVID-19 (a few samples of this study predate the infection). Cell type and time point are not known.

This clonotype has just a few counts. The J gene is TRBJ2-4, the V gene TRBV4-3, with 15 bases identical to TRBD2. Germline V CDR1 and CDR2: LGHNA, YSLEER. This CDR3 has 17 residues. The trim removed 3 bases at V and 5 bases at J, leaving 5 bases unmatched. The CDR3 spells CASSQGTSGGTENIQYF. CDR3 nucleotides: TGCGCCAGCAGCCAGGGGACTAGCGGGGGGACTGAAAACATTCAGTACTTC.

This clonotype came up once. The chain is built from TRBV7-9 and TRBJ1-5; D not resolved. The CDR3 runs 14 residues. Trimming cost V 6 bases and J 3 bases, with 12 bases left between them. CDR1 and CDR2 from the germline V gene are SEHNR and FQNEAQ (reference sequence). This CDR3 reads CASSSAGVNQPQHF. As DNA, the CDR3 is TGTGCCAGCAGTTCAGCCGGGGTCAATCAGCCCCAGCATTTT.

This CDR3 is CASSPAGPRFTDTQYF. In nucleotides, the CDR3 is TGTGCCAGCAGTCCCGCGGGACCCCGGTTCACAGATACGCAGTATTTT. The chain links TRBV27 to TRBJ2-3; tentative D call: TRBD2 (6 bases). Germline V gives CDR1 MNHEY, CDR2 SMNVEV (reference sequence). V lost 5 bases to trimming and J lost 2 bases, with 17 bases between them. The CDR3 totals 16 residues.

V usage is TRBV10-1 and J usage is TRBJ2-1, with 7 bases lining up with TRBD2. Germline V gene sequence: CDR1 WNHNN, CDR2 SYGVQD (reference sequence). The CDR3 has 16 residues. V dropped 0 bases and J dropped 5; count of bases not matched to a gene: 7. CDR3 in amino acids: CASSESWQGGDNEQFF. The DNA of the CDR3 is TGCGCCAGCAGTGAGTCGTGGCAGGGAGGGGACAATGAGCAGTTCTTC.

This chain joins TRBV7-9 and TRBJ2-1; 9 bases match TRBD1. After removal of 1 base from V and 8 bases from J, the junction contained 9 bases not matched to a gene. Per germline, CDR1 SEHNR and CDR2 FQNEAQ (reference sequence). There are 16 residues in the CDR3. DNA of the CDR3: TGTGCCAGCAGCTTAGTCCTTGGGGACAGGGCGGATGAGCAGTTCTTC. It yields the protein CASSLVLGDRADEQFF.

This clonotype came up a few times. The V call is TRBV7-7, the J call TRBJ2-2, with 7 bases matching TRBD1. This CDR3 comprises 15 residues. The V gene's germline CDR1 is SSHAT and CDR2 FNYEAQ (reference sequence). Unmatched junction bases numbered 8, after V lost 3 bases and J lost 7 bases. This CDR3 is CASSFRQGWNGELFF. CDR3 bases: TGTGCCAGCAGCTTTAGACAGGGATGGAACGGGGAGCTGTTTTTT.

This clonotype was counted ten times or more. The chain recombines TRBV29-1 with TRBJ2-1; TRBD1 or TRBD2 may be the D gene (6 bases each). Trimming left V 5 bases short and J 0 bases short, with 14 bases between. In germline, CDR1 is SQVTM, CDR2 ANQGSEA. This CDR3 spans 15 amino acids. The CDR3 sequence is CSVNGGSNSYNEQFF. CDR3 DNA: TGCAGCGTTAACGGGGGCTCAAACTCCTACAATGAGCAGTTCTTC.

The chain combines TRBV20-1 with TRBJ1-5; no reliable D call. With 6 bases removed from V and 5 bases from J, the gap between germline ends came to 14 bases. The CDR3 is 13 amino acids. Per the germline V gene, CDR1 is DFQATT and CDR2 is SNEGSKA (reference sequence). CDR3 in DNA: TGCAGTGCCGGGTGGGGTGGCGATCAGCCCCAGCATTTT. Residues: CSAGWGGDQPQHF.

This chain uses TRBV15 with TRBJ2-1; 7 bases align to TRBD2. V shed 0 bases, J shed 9 bases, and the junction held 8 bases outside the gene matches. The germline gives CDR1 LNHNV, CDR2 YYDKDF (reference sequence). This CDR3 contains 15 residues. The CDR3 coding sequence is TGTGCCACCAGCAGAGACTCCGCAGCGGGGTTTGAGCAGTTCTTC. It encodes CATSRDSAAGFEQFF.

The chain recombines TRBV7-2 with TRBJ2-1, with TRBD1 matching 7 bases. V lost 2 bases, J lost 5 bases, and 3 bases stayed unmatched. The CDR3 extends over 14 amino acids. Germline CDR1 reads SGHTA; CDR2 reads FQGNSA. CDR3 nucleotides: TGTGCCAGCAGCTTAAGGGACAGTCACAATGAGCAGTTCTTC. Protein sequence: CASSLRDSHNEQFF.

V usage is TRBV2 and J usage is TRBJ1-4; D is possibly TRBD1 (5 bases). The CDR3 consists of 14 residues. V was trimmed by 7 bases and J by 8 bases, leaving 17 bases between them. The V gene's germline CDR1 is SNHLY and CDR2 FYNNEI. CDR3 DNA: TGTGCCAGCAAGGGGAAGGATATCTTGGAAAAACTGTTTTTT. It encodes CASKGKDILEKLFF.

The V gene is TRBV3-1, the J gene TRBJ1-2, with 12 bases fitting TRBD1. CDR3 length equals 13 residues. The junction had 3 bases not matched to a gene; V was cut back by 5 bases and J by 8 bases. The germline V gene encodes CDR1 LGHDT and CDR2 YNNKEL (reference sequence). CDR3 DNA: TGTGCCAGCAGCGGGACAGGGGGCAGGGGCTACACCTTC. Translation gives CASSGTGGRGYTF.